This TCR beta chain was sequenced during a study of OX40 agonist ivuxolimab in advanced cancers. Study-level points and caveats: At doses 0.1 to 3.0 mg/kg, CD4+ and CD8+ clones expanded. CD8+ T cells (on average) carried more expanded clones than CD4+ T cells.

The method was immunoSEQ multiplex PCR; TCRdb's version includes in-frame clones alone and lacks a portion of them. Of fewer than 70,000 clones listed, roughly 87% are singletons. As regards this clone: The target antigen is unknown.

The CDR3 length is 14 residues. Sequences were derived from CD4+ or CD8+ T cells sorted from blood, sampled in a trial of the OX40 agonist ivuxolimab. The chain links TRBV21-1 to TRBJ2-7; the tabulated D call, TRBD2, remains unverified against the DNA. TRBV21-1 is a pseudogene locus. The receptor's source is an adult with an advanced solid tumor such as melanoma, head and neck, liver or kidney cancer. The CDR3 region is CASSKGTGGDEQYF. The CDR3 DNA sequence: TGTGCCAGCAGCAAGGGGACTGGTGGGGACGAGCAGTACTTC.